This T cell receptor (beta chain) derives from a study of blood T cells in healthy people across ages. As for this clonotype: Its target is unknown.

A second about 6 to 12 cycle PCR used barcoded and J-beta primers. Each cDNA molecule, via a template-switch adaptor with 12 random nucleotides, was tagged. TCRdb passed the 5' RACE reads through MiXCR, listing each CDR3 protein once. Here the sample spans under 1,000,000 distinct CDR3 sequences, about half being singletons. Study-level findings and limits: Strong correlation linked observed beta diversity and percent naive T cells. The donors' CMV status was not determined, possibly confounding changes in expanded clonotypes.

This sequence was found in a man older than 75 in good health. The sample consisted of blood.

For the CDR3, the DNA is TGTGCCAGCAGGGCCTCAGGACAGGGGATCGAGCAGTACTTC. Its protein is CASRASGQGIEQYF. This chain connects TRBV12-3 or TRBV12-4 to TRBJ2-7, with 9 bases matching TRBD1. The CDR3 consists of 14 residues. Trimming took 6 bases from V and 6 from J; bases not matched to a gene: 9.